These T cell receptor beta chains were read from a single sample in a study of T cells in Graves' hyperthyroidism and ophthalmopathy. From the multiplex PCR reads, TCRdb called clonotypes with MiXCR, one entry per CDR3 protein. Of hundreds of thousands of distinct CDR3 sequences listed, approximately 14% were seen once; the top ten hold 10%. Source material: blood. These receptor sequences come from a woman aged 18-30 years with Graves' hyperthyroidism. CDR3s include the opening cysteine and the closing phenylalanine or tryptophan. Fields, in order: clone size, V gene, D gene, J gene, CDR3 protein, CDR3 DNA. A D gene is named only where the DNA matches it firmly. The size field is filled for only some rows; it gives once, few, many or a size class.

many	TRBV11-2	-	TRBJ2-2	CASSSTSRIVPNTGELFF	TGTGCCAGCAGCTCAACAAGCCGGATTGTTCCGAACACCGGGGAGCTGTTTTTT
-	TRBV28	-	TRBJ2-7	CASSFAFFSYEQYF	TGTGCCAGCAGTTTCGCCTTCTTCTCCTACGAGCAGTACTTC
many	TRBV12-3/TRBV12-4	TRBD1	TRBJ1-1	CASSSRTGANTEAFF	TGTGCCAGCAGTTCTAGGACAGGGGCGAACACTGAAGCTTTCTTT
-	TRBV27	-	TRBJ1-1	CASSLMGGTNTEAFF	TGTGCCAGCAGTTTAATGGGGGGGACGAACACTGAAGCTTTCTTT
-	TRBV7-9	TRBD1	TRBJ2-4	CASSPLSTGGENIQYF	TGTGCCAGCAGCCCCCTCAGTACAGGGGGCGAAAACATTCAGTACTTC
many	TRBV24-1	-	TRBJ2-3	CATGRTSSTDTQYF	TGTGCCACCGGGAGGACTTCTAGCACAGATACGCAGTATTTT
many	TRBV29-1	-	TRBJ1-1	CSVARGAPEAFF	TGCAGCGTTGCTCGGGGGGCCCCTGAAGCTTTCTTT
many	TRBV6-1	TRBD2	TRBJ2-7	CATRLAGSSYEQYF	TGTGCCACACGTTTAGCGGGGAGCTCCTACGAGCAGTACTTC
few	TRBV2	-	TRBJ2-1	CASSRGGLYNERFF	TGTGCCAGTTCCCGAGGGGGACTGTACAATGAGCGGTTCTTC
many	TRBV2	-	TRBJ1-2	CASGGANYGYTF	TGTGCCAGCGGCGGTGCTAACTATGGCTACACCTTC
few	TRBV20-1	-	TRBJ2-7	CSIRDSTYEQYF	TGCAGTATCCGGGACTCAACCTACGAGCAGTACTTC
few	TRBV2	-	TRBJ1-2	CANSDPRTGFYGYTF	TGTGCCAACAGTGACCCTCGAACAGGCTTCTATGGCTACACCTTC
-	TRBV24-1	-	TRBJ2-5	CATSDPSNAGETQYF	TGTGCCACCAGTGATCCGAGTAATGCGGGAGAGACCCAGTACTTC
few	TRBV12-3/TRBV12-4	-	TRBJ1-5	CASRLGSNQPQHF	TGTGCCAGCAGGCTTGGGAGCAATCAGCCCCAGCATTTT
few	TRBV7-6	-	TRBJ2-6	CASSLGGNVLTF	TGTGCCAGCAGCTTAGGGGGGAACGTCCTGACTTTC
many	TRBV7-9	TRBD2	TRBJ2-5	CASSPPGGAAIETQYF	TGTGCCAGCAGCCCCCCGGGAGGAGCGGCTATAGAGACCCAGTACTTC
many	TRBV6-1	-	TRBJ1-5	CASSPPNYSYSNQPQHF	TGTGCCAGCAGTCCACCGAACTACTCTTATAGCAATCAGCCCCAGCATTTT
few	TRBV20-1	-	TRBJ1-5	CSARDVSNQPQHF	TGCAGTGCTAGGGACGTTAGCAATCAGCCCCAGCATTTT
-	TRBV19	-	TRBJ2-7	CASMTLGVPYEQYF	TGTGCCAGTATGACTCTGGGCGTCCCCTACGAGCAGTACTTC
many	TRBV7-2	TRBD1	TRBJ2-5	CASSLRQGTRETQYF	TGTGCCAGCAGCTTAAGACAGGGAACGAGGGAGACCCAGTACTTC
once	TRBV6-1	-	TRBJ2-6	CASHPLPGANVLTF	TGTGCCAGCCATCCCCTGCCTGGGGCCAACGTCCTGACTTTC
-	TRBV19	-	TRBJ2-1	CASIGRSYNEQFF	TGTGCCAGTATCGGCAGGTCCTACAATGAGCAGTTCTTC
-	TRBV7-9	-	TRBJ2-2	CASSLKTRRANTGELFF	TGTGCCAGCAGCTTAAAGACCCGGCGGGCGAACACCGGGGAGCTGTTTTTT
-	TRBV7-9	TRBD2	TRBJ2-5	CASSLALRLAGQETQYF	TGTGCCAGCAGCTTAGCACTAAGACTAGCGGGACAAGAGACCCAGTACTTC
few	TRBV20-1	-	TRBJ2-1	CSARGQSIYNEQFF	TGCAGTGCTAGAGGACAGAGCATATACAATGAGCAGTTCTTC
-	TRBV7-2	-	TRBJ2-7	CASTLGPGREQYF	TGTGCCAGCACCTTGGGGCCAGGGCGCGAGCAGTACTTC
many	TRBV20-1	-	TRBJ2-5	CSAPGETQYF	TGCAGTGCTCCGGGGGAGACCCAGTACTTC
many	TRBV29-1	-	TRBJ2-7	CSGMPAGSNEQYF	TGCAGCGGGATGCCGGCAGGGAGTAACGAGCAGTACTTC
many	TRBV24-1	-	TRBJ1-2	CATRGMQEDGYTF	TGTGCCACCAGGGGTATGCAGGAGGATGGCTACACCTTC
-	TRBV7-9	-	TRBJ1-1	CASSFQGKWTEAFF	TGTGCCAGCAGTTTCCAGGGGAAGTGGACTGAAGCTTTCTTT
many	TRBV28	-	TRBJ2-1	CASSSTQSGSSYNEQFF	TGTGCCAGCAGTTCCACCCAGAGCGGAAGCTCCTACAATGAGCAGTTCTTC
many	TRBV18	-	TRBJ1-1	CASSPPTGQNTEAFF	TGTGCCAGCTCACCCCCGACAGGACAGAACACTGAAGCTTTCTTT
many	TRBV28	TRBD2	TRBJ2-1	CASSLSSGRAGQFF	TGTGCCAGCAGTTTATCCAGCGGGAGGGCGGGGCAGTTCTTC
-	TRBV18	TRBD1	TRBJ2-7	CASSLYRGYYEQYF	TGTGCCAGCTCACTGTACAGGGGCTACTACGAGCAGTACTTC
many	TRBV28	TRBD1	TRBJ1-3	CASSLAGTGGNTIYF	TGTGCCAGCAGTTTAGCCGGGACAGGAGGAAACACCATATATTTT
-	TRBV6-5	-	TRBJ1-1	CASSYEVAMNTEAFF	TGTGCCAGCAGTTACGAAGTAGCTATGAACACTGAAGCTTTCTTT
-	TRBV27	-	TRBJ1-2	CASSLIEGFSGGYTF	TGTGCCAGCAGTTTAATAGAGGGGTTTTCGGGTGGCTACACCTTC
few	TRBV4-1	-	TRBJ2-5	CASSQVPGTRETQYF	TGCGCCAGCAGCCAAGTCCCTGGGACACGAGAGACCCAGTACTTC
many	TRBV20-1	TRBD1	TRBJ1-2	CSARLRDREEGYTF	TGCAGTGCTAGGTTACGGGACAGGGAGGAAGGCTACACCTTC
-	TRBV28	-	TRBJ2-7	CASRGFGAYEQYF	TGTGCCAGCCGGGGGTTTGGGGCCTACGAGCAGTACTTC
-	TRBV18	-	TRBJ2-5	CASSPSSRQETQYF	TGTGCCAGCTCACCATCGTCCAGGCAAGAGACCCAGTACTTC
many	TRBV18	TRBD1	TRBJ2-2	CASSPPNGQEVF	TGTGCCAGCTCACCACCGAATGGACAGGAAGTTTTT
many	TRBV4-2	TRBD2	TRBJ2-5	CASSPYTVGTREETQYF	TGTGCCAGCAGCCCCTATACGGTTGGGACTAGAGAAGAGACCCAGTACTTC
many	TRBV7-2	-	TRBJ2-7	CASSFAGYEQYF	TGTGCCAGCAGCTTTGCAGGGTACGAGCAGTACTTC
few	TRBV6-2/TRBV6-3	-	TRBJ2-1	CASSSFLGSIINEQFF	TGTGCCAGCAGTTCCTTTCTGGGGAGTATCATCAATGAGCAGTTCTTC
many	TRBV6-5	-	TRBJ1-1	CASSYGGNTEAFF	TGTGCCAGCAGTTACGGGGGGAACACTGAAGCTTTCTTT
few	TRBV7-9	TRBD1	TRBJ2-5	CAGSSTDREETQYF	TGTGCCGGCAGCTCGACCGACAGGGAAGAGACCCAGTACTTC